A selection of T cell receptor beta chains follows, all from one sample in a study of a mutant IDH1 vaccine in newly diagnosed glioma. No antigen has been identified for these receptors. Produced via immunoSEQ multiplex PCR; TCRdb's table is partial and in-frame only. The sample holds approximately 50,000 clones, about four fifths seen once. Sequenced material: PBMCs, taken from a glioma patient whose treatment included an IDH1 peptide vaccine. These receptors all stem from a woman between 45 and 60 years old with glioma. Each CDR3 is given without its conserved first and last residue.

j_call	v_call	cdr3_aa
TRBJ1-2	TRBV5-4	ASSLEKGEAIYGYT
TRBJ2-5	TRBV9	ASSLNGGGETQY
TRBJ1-5	TRBV27	ASSLVRSNQPQH
TRBJ1-1	TRBV18	ASSPRDSDYTEAF
TRBJ2-7	TRBV7-9	ASSFGELAGPTDYEQY
TRBJ1-1	TRBV5-4	ASSPGGPGKNTEAF
TRBJ2-7	TRBV4-2	ASSQNSLAGSYEQY
TRBJ1-3	TRBV11-3	ASSSNDRAGNTIY
TRBJ1-1	TRBV2	ASTLRRQGASPDTEAF
TRBJ1-2	TRBV9	ASSVMLQGGGGYT
TRBJ2-1	TRBV4-2	ASSQGGGASNEQF
TRBJ1-1	TRBV28	ASSLSRSTGGALQAF
TRBJ1-1	TRBV6-6	ASTPGGNTEAF
TRBJ2-2	TRBV30	AWERGRNTGELF
TRBJ2-5	TRBV7-9	ASSPRGLASQQETQY
TRBJ2-7	TRBV15	ATSRGWVGEQY
TRBJ2-3	TRBV11-2	ASSLMAGGSDTQY
TRBJ1-4	TRBV7-9	ASSEAGGEKLF
TRBJ1-6	TRBV7-9	ASSLSLGTGVISPLH
TRBJ2-5	TRBV9	ASSVSGQGAETQY
TRBJ2-6	TRBV30	AWTRQAFSNVLT
TRBJ1-4	TRBV5-1	ASSAKGQGGLATNEKLF
TRBJ2-7	TRBV4-1	ASSRSSSGPYEQY
TRBJ1-1	TRBV6-5	ASSSDRGRVAF
TRBJ2-3	TRBV5-1	ASRTGITDTQY
TRBJ2-3	TRBV27	ASSLSAARVKY
TRBJ1-2	TRBV5-6	ASSLRDHHGGYT
TRBJ2-3	TRBV5-8	ASRRGQGGDTQY
TRBJ2-5	TRBV15	ATSRDLPAEETQY
TRBJ2-5	TRBV5-6	ASSLGGQETQY
TRBJ1-3	TRBV9	ASSVADRGHVSSGNTIY
TRBJ2-7	TRBV11-2	ASSFSSRGPSPMFYEQY
TRBJ1-4	TRBV5-4	ASSQDGYKLYEKLF
TRBJ1-2	TRBV7-2	ASSPGSNYGYT